This T cell receptor beta chain was found in a study of human T cells and chemical hapten exposure. Whole-study context: The study sensitized with 2% DPC on a roughly 2 cm by roughly 2 cm patch of upper inner arm skin. Study observations and caveats: Alopecia in the donors means their immune response may deviate from healthy people's. Versus controls, significantly more large CDR3 similarity clusters arose from expanded TCRs.

The germline CDR1 and CDR2 sequences are LGHDT and YNNKEL (reference sequence). The V segment lost 7 bases and the J segment 0 bases; nucleotides outside the gene matches: 20. The CDR3 covers 19 residues. This clonotype was seen ten or more times. What it binds is not known. The time point here: pre-sensitization, week 0. This sample's treatment: therapeutic diphenylcyclopropenone sensitization with weekly scalp DPC. Only after blood had been drawn was each patch test applied. Each CDR3 protein is one row after TCRdb ran MiXCR on the RACE reads. This table holds 80,000 to 100,000 distinct CDR3 sequences, 9.5% to 14% found once.

V is TRBV3-1 and J is TRBJ1-1; 7 nucleotides agree with TRBD1. The input for sequencing was whole blood, taken in connection with sensitization to the hapten diphenylcyclopropenone (DPC). The sequence came from a woman aged 60-70 years with alopecia areata. Some clones in this sample may be carry-over from other donors' samples. CDR3 amino acids: CASTGARGGTEFMNTEAFF. As DNA, the CDR3 is TGTGCCAGCACCGGTGCAAGGGGCGGGACAGAGTTCATGAACACTGAAGCTTTCTTT.